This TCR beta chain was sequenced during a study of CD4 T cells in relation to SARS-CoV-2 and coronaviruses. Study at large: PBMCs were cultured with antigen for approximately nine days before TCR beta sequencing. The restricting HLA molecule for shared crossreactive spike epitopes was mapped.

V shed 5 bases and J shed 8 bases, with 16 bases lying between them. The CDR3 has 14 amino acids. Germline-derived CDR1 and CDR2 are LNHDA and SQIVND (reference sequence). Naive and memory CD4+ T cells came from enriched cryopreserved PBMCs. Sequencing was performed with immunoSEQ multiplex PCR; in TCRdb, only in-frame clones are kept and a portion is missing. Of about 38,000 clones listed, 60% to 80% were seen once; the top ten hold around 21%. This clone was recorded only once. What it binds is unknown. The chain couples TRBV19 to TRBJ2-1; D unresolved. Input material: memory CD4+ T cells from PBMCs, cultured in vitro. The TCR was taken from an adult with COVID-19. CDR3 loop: CASSPRPNSYEQFF. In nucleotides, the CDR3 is TGTGCCAGTAGTCCACGCCCCAATAGCTATGAGCAGTTCTTC.